Following are 20 T cell receptor beta chains from one sample sequenced in a study of CXCR3-negative and CXCR3-positive naive CD8 T cells. With UMI labels, 5' RACE was used to prepare the TRB cDNA libraries. With the 5' RACE reads reprocessed, TCRdb shows one record per CDR3 protein and no DNA. Its table lists under 85,000 distinct CDR3 sequences. The sequencing sample was made of naive CXCR3- CD8+ T cells from blood. Subset noted: CD45RO-CCR7+CD27+CD95- naive CD8+ T cells lacking CXCR3 (TNR3-). These receptors were obtained from a human donor in good health. Some clones in this sample may be carry-over from other donors' samples.

This chain's CDR3 is CATSDPDRGNTGELFF. The rearrangement uses TRBV24-1 and TRBJ2-2; TCRdb indicates TRBD1, and absent DNA this call remains unverified. The CDR3 is 16 amino acids. Germline V lookup: CDR1 KGHDR, CDR2 SFDVKD.

The rearrangement links TRBV7-3 to TRBJ2-7. Germline V gives CDR1 SGHTA, CDR2 FQGTGA. The CDR3 totals 13 residues. Here the CDR3 reads CASSLLAGYEQYF.

V gene TRBV23-1 combines with J gene TRBJ2-7; as DNA is missing, the TRBD2 call by TCRdb cannot be tested. TRBV23-1 has ORF status, its function being uncertain. There are 11 residues in the CDR3. The CDR3 sequence: CASGGFHEQYF.

The chain links TRBV7-9 to TRBJ2-7; with no DNA, the TCRdb D assignment of TRBD1 cannot be verified. The CDR3 covers 13 residues. Germline-derived CDR1 and CDR2 are SEHNR and FQNEAQ (reference sequence). The CDR3 spells CASSYPGGYEQYF.

V is TRBV29-1 and J is TRBJ1-2. The CDR3 is 14 amino acids. CDR1 SQVTM and CDR2 ANQGSEA come from the germline V gene. Here the CDR3 reads CSVEEEYLGNGYTF.

The CDR3 region is CASSYSPPGTSGGSYQETQYF. V is TRBV6-5 and J is TRBJ2-5; TCRdb returns TRBD2, unconfirmable since there is no DNA. CDR1 is MNHEY, CDR2 SVGAGI, per germline. This CDR3 region has 21 residues.

The chain is built from TRBV2 and TRBJ2-1; TCRdb proposes TRBD1, but this gene call is untestable without DNA. Germline V lookup: CDR1 SNHLY, CDR2 FYNNEI. This CDR3 contains 21 residues. CDR3 residues: CASSEYSGGDVLSVINNEQFF.

The rearrangement joins TRBV7-8 to TRBJ2-1; TCRdb picks TRBD2, but there is no DNA to check that call. Germline V gene sequence: CDR1 SGHVS, CDR2 FQNEAQ. CDR3 length: 18 amino acids. CDR3 protein: CASSTGLAGGSSYNEQLF.

The chain links TRBV4-1 to TRBJ1-5; TCRdb outputs TRBD1, but without DNA this stays unchecked. The V gene's germline CDR1 is MGHRA and CDR2 YSYEKL. This CDR3 has 13 amino acids. The CDR3 loop is CASSLDWGGPQHF.

The V and J genes are TRBV28 and TRBJ2-7; the TCRdb call, TRBD2, lacks DNA for checking. Germline CDR1 and CDR2: MDHEN and SYDVKM. The CDR3 loop spans 14 amino acids. CDR3 sequence: CASSWTSGRYEQYF.

V is TRBV30 and J is TRBJ2-7; TCRdb selects TRBD2, and the lack of DNA leaves this call unchecked. Per the germline V gene, CDR1 is GTSNPN and CDR2 is SVGIG (reference sequence). The CDR3 length is 13 residues. CDR3: CAWSISGNHEQYF.

The chain couples TRBV29-1 to TRBJ2-7; there is no DNA to check the TCRdb D call of TRBD2. The CDR3 sequence is 15 residues long. Germline loops: CDR1 SQVTM, CDR2 ANQGSEA. The CDR3 sequence is CSVADWTYLGYEQYF.

The chain employs TRBV5-1 and TRBJ2-7; TCRdb names TRBD1, which stays unverified in the absence of DNA. Germline V gives CDR1 SGHRS, CDR2 YFSETQ. The CDR3 is 13 residues long. CDR3 residues: CASSWDGGYEQYF.

The chain combines TRBV29-1 with TRBJ2-2; TCRdb returns TRBD1, unconfirmable since there is no DNA. CDR1 SQVTM and CDR2 ANQGSEA come from the germline V gene. This CDR3 region has 12 residues. CDR3 amino acids: CSVLGGTGELFF.

The chain links TRBV19 to TRBJ2-1; TCRdb outputs TRBD1, but without DNA this stays unchecked. From germline, CDR1 is LNHDA and CDR2 SQIVND (reference sequence). CDR3 size: 15 residues. This chain's CDR3 is CASSMSGSSYNEQFF.

The chain uses TRBV12-3 or TRBV12-4 and TRBJ2-1. This CDR3 region has 12 residues. The CDR3 is CASSFKWDEQFF.

The CDR3: CASSSPDDYDNEQFF. The chain employs TRBV5-4 and TRBJ2-1; TCRdb reports TRBD1, a call that lacks DNA to check it against. Germline CDR1 is SGHNT and CDR2 is YYREEE (reference sequence). This CDR3 is built from 15 residues.

The CDR3 sequence: CSVEYGWRGGYNEQFF. The chain links TRBV29-1 to TRBJ2-1; TCRdb's D gene call, TRBD1, goes unchecked for lack of DNA. This CDR3 has 16 residues. CDR1 and CDR2 from the germline V gene are SQVTM and ANQGSEA.

The V call is TRBV29-1, the J call TRBJ2-1; TCRdb gives TRBD1 as the D gene, but with no DNA this cannot be confirmed. Looked up from germline, CDR1 is SQVTM and CDR2 is ANQGSEA. The CDR3 extends over 14 amino acids. CDR3 region: CSVPPLGSYNEQFF.

The chain carries TRBV27 and TRBJ2-3. This CDR3 has 14 amino acids. CDR1 and CDR2 (germline): MNHEY, SMNVEV (reference sequence). CDR3 sequence: CASSLYGGTDTQYF.